These 6 T cell receptor beta chains share one sample of origin, sequenced in a study of blood T cells in healthy people across ages. Primers used in a second PCR of about 6 to 11 cycles were a sample-barcoded 5' primer and a J-beta primer mix. In TCRdb, the 5' RACE reads were re-called with MiXCR into one record per CDR3 protein. The sample includes under 1,000,000 distinct CDR3 sequences, around 45% of them seen just once. The material sequenced was blood. All receptors come from a man aged 80 or over in good health.

About this clonotype itself: The germline gene is not matched at one end of the junction; a read error may be the cause. The gene calls are TRBV20-1 and TRBJ2-3; 8 bases fit TRBD2. This CDR3 contains 15 residues. The V gene's germline CDR1 is DFQATT and CDR2 SNEGSKA (reference sequence). The CDR3 DNA sequence: TGTAGTGCTAGAGATCGAACTAGCGGCCAGGATACGCAGTATTTT. This sequence encodes CSARDRTSGQDTQYF.

This clonotype was found a few times. The rearrangement joins TRBV10-3 to TRBJ1-1, with 7 bases matching TRBD1. CDR1 and CDR2 from the germline V gene are ENHRY and SYGVKD. Trimming removed 6 bases from V and 1 base from J; junction bases left unmatched: 5. The CDR3 totals 14 residues. The CDR3: CAIRPGTANTEAFF. CDR3 nucleotides: TGTGCCATCAGGCCCGGGACAGCGAACACTGAAGCTTTCTTT.

At least ten counts were recorded for this clonotype. V is TRBV27 and J is TRBJ2-3; the D is unclear. This CDR3 is 14 amino acids long. V was trimmed by 3 bases and J by 0 bases, leaving 7 bases between them. Germline V CDR1 and CDR2: MNHEY, SMNVEV (reference sequence). CDR3 coding DNA: TGTGCCAGCAGTTTTATGGTGAGCACAGATACGCAGTATTTT. Amino acid sequence: CASSFMVSTDTQYF.

V and J are TRBV29-1 and TRBJ2-1; possible D gene TRBD2, 5 bases. The CDR3 runs 18 residues. Germline CDR1 and CDR2: SQVTM and ANQGSEA. Trimming removed 4 bases from V and 3 bases from J, with 25 bases in between. The CDR3 nucleotides read TGCAGCGTTGTAATACCCTCTCTAGAGTGGGAGTTCTACAATGAGCAGTTCTTC. Encoded protein: CSVVIPSLEWEFYNEQFF.

V usage is TRBV6-6 and J usage is TRBJ2-1; D tentatively reads TRBD1 or TRBD2 (5 bases each). The germline V and J ends were trimmed by 6 bases and 15 bases, with 21 bases remaining between them. Germline CDR1 MNHNY, CDR2 SVGAGI (reference sequence). This CDR3 region has 13 residues. CDR3 bases: TGTGCCAGCAGCCCGGGACCACCGTGTGGGCTGTTCTTC. Translation: CASSPGPPCGLFF.

V is TRBV12-3 or TRBV12-4 and J is TRBJ2-5; unclear D gene. Deletions cut 5 bases from V and 11 bases from J, with 24 bases between. The CDR3 covers 15 residues. The CDR3, as DNA: TGTGCCAGCAGTCTCCGTGGTAGCTCGAGCAATGAGCAGTACTTC. It yields the protein CASSLRGSSSNEQYF.